Presented here are 7 T cell receptor beta chains from one specimen sequenced in a study of technical replicates of blood from several donors (dated by TCRdb to about 2017). Libraries were prepared through the immunoSEQ multiplex PCR assay. TCRdb carries this immuneACCESS record with in-frame sequences only. Its versions omit some clonotypes, under half of them owing to an unresolved V gene in the studies checked, with the rest unexplained. Present in this sample are roughly 70,000 clones, 90% of which were seen just once. Together, the top ten hold about 4.5% of the sample. The sample was PBMCs. The receptors shown here come from a human donor in good health. Some clones in this sample may be carry-over from other donors' samples.

The genes are TRBV30 and TRBJ2-7, with 10 bases aligning to TRBD1. J was trimmed by 6 bases and V by 0 bases; bases with no gene match: 5. The germline CDR1 and CDR2 sequences are GTSNPN and SVGIG (reference sequence). The length of the CDR3 is 14 residues. The DNA for the CDR3 is TGTGCCTGGAGTGTGGGACAGGGGTTTACCGAGCAGTACTTC. It is translated as CAWSVGQGFTEQYF.

The V gene is TRBV7-8, the J gene TRBJ2-7; 12 bases align to TRBD2. From germline, CDR1 is SGHVS and CDR2 FQNEAQ. Losses at the gene ends were 6 bases for V and 2 bases for J; bases not matched to a gene: 5. The CDR3 is made up of 15 amino acids. CDR3 bases: TGTGCCAGCAGTCCGACTAGCGGGGGAACCTACGAGCAGTACTTC. Amino acid sequence: CASSPTSGGTYEQYF.

The chain couples TRBV2 to TRBJ1-1; 8 positions agree with TRBD1. Trimming at V came to 6 bases and at J to 3 bases, leaving 6 bases not matched to a gene. There are 14 residues in the CDR3. Looked up from germline, CDR1 is SNHLY and CDR2 is FYNNEI. The CDR3 is CASSLQGGDTEAFF. The CDR3 DNA is TGTGCCAGCAGCCTACAGGGGGGTGACACTGAAGCTTTCTTT.

This clone was observed many times. V gene TRBV5-4 combines with J gene TRBJ2-1; TRBD2 agrees at 10 bases. The V segment lost 2 bases and the J segment 8 bases; nucleotides outside the gene matches: 1. The CDR3 loop spans 13 amino acids. The V gene's germline CDR1 is SGHNT and CDR2 YYREEE (reference sequence). The CDR3, as DNA: TGTGCCAGCAGCTTAGGACTAGCGGATGAGCAGTTCTTC. This translates into CASSLGLADEQFF.

Comment on this clone: Other DNA variants within this sample encode the same CDR3. The chain carries TRBV2 and TRBJ1-1; D not certain. V lost 9 bases and J 1 base, leaving 12 bases between the germline ends. Per the germline V gene, CDR1 is SNHLY and CDR2 is FYNNEI. This CDR3 is 13 amino acids long. CDR3 coding DNA: TGTGCCAGTCATGGTGCGTCGAACACTGAAGCTTTCTTT. This codes for CASHGASNTEAFF.

The J gene is TRBJ2-1, the V gene TRBV7-8, with 8 nucleotides matching TRBD2. J gave up 4 bases and V 4 bases, and 6 bases lay outside the gene matches. CDR1 is SGHVS, CDR2 FQNEAQ, per germline. This CDR3 spans 15 amino acids. The CDR3 protein is CASSWLAGGYNEQFF. The DNA of the CDR3 is TGTGCCAGCAGCTGGTTGGCGGGAGGTTACAATGAGCAGTTCTTC.

Comments on this clone: Within the sample, other DNA sequences also encode this same CDR3. The chain joins TRBV7-2 to TRBJ2-7; 7 nucleotides align to TRBD1. The junction had 2 bases not matched to a gene; V was cut back by 1 base and J by 2 bases. This CDR3 contains 14 residues. Germline CDR1 SGHTA, CDR2 FQGNSA. CDR3 sequence (DNA): TGTGCCAGCAGCTTAGGGACAGGCCCCTACGAGCAGTACTTC. Amino acid sequence: CASSLGTGPYEQYF.